This T cell receptor (beta chain) was recovered during a study of CD8+CD57+ T cells in acquired aplastic anemia. Study-level information: DNA from sorted CD4+ and CD8+ cells averaged around 3.5 ug. For CD4+ cells, healthy donors had an average of roughly 11 million reads. General study points: Controls did not differ significantly from patients in CD8+ Simpson's diversity.

This clonotype was seen at least ten times. Its antigen is currently unknown. Genomic DNA, serving as template, underwent TCR beta VDJ and CDR3 profiling. One entry per CDR3 protein, called by TCRdb with MiXCR from the reads. This sample carries about 190,000 distinct CDR3 sequences, about half of them seen once, and the ten largest clones take 15% to 20%. There are 15 residues in the CDR3. V lost 3 bases, J lost 4 bases, and 15 bases lay in between. Germline CDR1 is MNHNS and CDR2 is SASEGT. What was sequenced was sorted CD4+, CD8+, or CD8+CD57+ T cells (not recorded which) from PBMCs. The sequence derives from a human donor in good health, serving as a control. The chain employs TRBV6-1 and TRBJ1-2; D gene unclear. The CDR3 DNA follows: TGTGCCAGCAGTGAGGTCTGGAGGGAGTTCTATGGCTACACCTTC. This translates into CASSEVWREFYGYTF.